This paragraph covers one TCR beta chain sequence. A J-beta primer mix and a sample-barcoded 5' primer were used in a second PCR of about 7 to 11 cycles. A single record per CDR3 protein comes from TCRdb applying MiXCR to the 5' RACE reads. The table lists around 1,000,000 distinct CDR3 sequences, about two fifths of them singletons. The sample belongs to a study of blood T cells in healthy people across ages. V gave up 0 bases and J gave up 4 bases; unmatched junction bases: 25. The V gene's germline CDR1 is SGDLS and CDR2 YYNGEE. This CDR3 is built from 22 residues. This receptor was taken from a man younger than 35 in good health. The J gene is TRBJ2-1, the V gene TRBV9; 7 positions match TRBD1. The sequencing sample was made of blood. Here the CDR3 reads CASSVASRLQGNPHLQYNEQFF. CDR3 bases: TGTGCCAGCAGCGTAGCTTCCCGGTTACAGGGGAACCCTCACTTACAATACAATGAGCAGTTCTTC.